The next 17 T cell receptor beta chains were all read from a single sample in a study of blood T cell repertoires in COVID-19. Profiled with immunoSEQ multiplex PCR; TCRdb holds only in-frame clones, not every one. The sample contains 150,000 to 200,000 clones, over 70% of which appear only once. Material: peripheral blood. These TCRs come from a woman in her fifties or sixties with acute or convalescent COVID-19.

The chain has TRBV3-1 (or the pseudogene TRBV3-2) and TRBJ1-3; D possibly corresponds to TRBD1 (6 bases). V was clipped by 1 base and J by 1 base, with 14 bases between them. Germline CDR1 is LGHDT and CDR2 is YNNKEL (reference sequence). CDR3 length: 17 amino acids. CDR3 DNA sequence: TGTGCCAGCAGCCAAGGTCACAGGGTCGGTTCTGGAAACACCATATATTTT. This translates into CASSQGHRVGSGNTIYF.

This chain joins TRBV6-5 and TRBJ2-7; TRBD1 aligns across 10 bases. The CDR3 runs 12 residues. V lost 6 bases to trimming and J lost 7 bases; unmatched junction nucleotides: 3. Germline CDR1 reads MNHEY; CDR2 reads SVGAGI. CDR3 bases: TGTGCCAGCAGGGGGACAGGGGTTGAGCAGTACTTC. Residues: CASRGTGVEQYF.

The chain has TRBV28 and TRBJ2-2; 16 bases align to TRBD2. Germline V gives CDR1 MDHEN, CDR2 SYDVKM. The CDR3 runs 20 residues. J gave up 4 bases and V 4 bases, and 12 bases lay outside the gene matches. The CDR3 sequence: CASSSPGLAGGHRGTGELFF. CDR3 coding DNA: TGTGCCAGCAGTTCACCGGGACTAGCGGGGGGGCATCGCGGCACCGGGGAGCTGTTTTTT. Full variable domain (outside the CDR3, taken from reference TRBV28 and TRBJ2-2): DVKVTQSSRYLVKRTGEKVFLECVQDMDHENMFWYRQDPGLGLRLIYFSYDVKMKEKGDIPEGYSVSREKKERFSLILESASTNQTSMYLCASSSPGLAGGHRGTGELFFGEGSRLTVL.

The chain is built from TRBV11-3 and TRBJ2-7; possible D gene TRBD1, 5 bases. The CDR3 sequence is 13 residues long. Trimming left V 3 bases short and J 3 bases short, with 9 bases between. The germline V gene encodes CDR1 SGHNT and CDR2 YENEEA. This CDR3 is CASSLGRDYEQYF. The DNA of the CDR3 is TGTGCCAGCAGCTTGGGCAGGGACTACGAGCAGTACTTC. Using reference TRBV11-3 and TRBJ2-7 for the parts outside the CDR3, the full variable domain is EAGVVQSPRYKIIEKKQPVAFWCNPISGHNTLYWYLQNLGQGPELLIRYENEEAVDDSQLPKDRFSAERLKGVDSTLKIQPAELGDSAVYLCASSLGRDYEQYFGPGTRLTVT.

The chain uses TRBV20-1 and TRBJ2-1; 13 nucleotides match TRBD2. The CDR3 extends over 14 amino acids. V lost 3 bases and J lost 6; bases outside the gene matches: 2. Germline CDR1 and CDR2: DFQATT and SNEGSKA (reference sequence). DNA for the CDR3: TGCAGTGCTAGTGGACTAGCGGGGGCCAATGAGCAGTTCTTC. This sequence encodes CSASGLAGANEQFF.

As to this clone: The junction does not match germline at one end; this may be a read error. The rearrangement uses TRBV5-4 and TRBJ2-2; 10 bases are shared with TRBD1. The germline CDR1 and CDR2 sequences are SGHNT and YYREEE (reference sequence). The length of the CDR3 is 16 residues. This CDR3 is CASSLGQGWNTGELFF. CDR3 sequence (DNA): TGTGCCAGCAGTTTGGGACAGGGGTGGAACACCGGGGAGCTGTTTTTT.

A single count supports this clone. The J gene is TRBJ2-2, the V gene TRBV5-6, with D possibly being TRBD1 (6 bases). This CDR3 comprises 15 residues. CDR1 SGHDT and CDR2 YYEEEE come from the germline V gene. The V end lost 0 bases, the J end lost 4 bases, and 10 bases lay between the germline ends. The CDR3 here is CASSLEGGPTGELFF. The CDR3 region has the DNA TGTGCCAGCAGCTTGGAAGGGGGACCCACCGGGGAGCTGTTTTTT.

The rearrangement uses TRBV7-8 and TRBJ2-2; the match to TRBD1 covers 8 bases. CDR1 is SGHVS and CDR2 is FQNEAQ in the germline V gene. The CDR3 totals 16 residues. V lost 2 bases to trimming and J lost 6 bases; unmatched junction nucleotides: 8. In DNA form, the CDR3 reads TGTGCCAGCAGCTTAATGGCAGGGGGCGCTTCCGGGGAGCTGTTTTTT. Its protein product is CASSLMAGGASGELFF.

This chain links TRBV6-1 with TRBJ2-7, with D maybe TRBD1 (5 bases). Per germline, CDR1 MNHNS and CDR2 SASEGT. The V gene lost 4 bases and the J gene lost 2 bases, with 18 bases spanning the gap. CDR3 size: 16 residues. The CDR3 spells CASSATWGQYPYEQYF. The CDR3 coding sequence is TGTGCCAGCAGTGCCACCTGGGGCCAATACCCCTACGAGCAGTACTTC.

This chain joins TRBV5-1 and TRBJ2-2, with D uncertain. CDR3 length: 15 amino acids. Per the germline V gene, CDR1 is SGHRS and CDR2 is YFSETQ. Trimming took off 5 bases at V and 0 bases at J, with 11 bases between the two ends. Here the CDR3 DNA reads TGCGCCAGCAGTGGCGACACGGCGAACACCGGGGAGCTGTTTTTT. This translates into CASSGDTANTGELFF.

V usage is TRBV19 and J usage is TRBJ1-6; 7 positions match TRBD1. The CDR3 runs 14 residues. Germline loops: CDR1 LNHDA, CDR2 SQIVND (reference sequence). After removal of 3 bases from V and 8 bases from J, the junction contained 4 bases not matched to a gene. The DNA of the CDR3 is TGTGCCAGTAGTATGGGGACAGCCTATTCACCCCTCCACTTT. It specifies CASSMGTAYSPLHF.

The V call is TRBV18, the J call TRBJ2-7; 10 nucleotides line up with TRBD2. The CDR3 is 18 amino acids. Germline assignment: CDR1 KGHSH and CDR2 LQKENI. V gave up 6 bases and J gave up 1 base; unmatched junction bases: 15. The CDR3 protein is CASSLRGATSGVSYEQYF. The CDR3 nucleotides read TGTGCCAGCTCCCTCAGGGGGGCAACTAGCGGGGTGTCCTACGAGCAGTACTTC.

The genes are TRBV29-1 and TRBJ1-2; 8 nucleotides align to TRBD1. The CDR3 is 15 amino acids. Germline V gene lookup returns CDR1 SQVTM and CDR2 ANQGSEA. V trimming: 1 base; J trimming: 2 bases; junction bases outside the gene matches: 6. In DNA form, the CDR3 reads TGCAGCGTTGAAGGGATCAGGGGGCAGAACTATGGCTACACCTTC. Amino acid sequence: CSVEGIRGQNYGYTF.

V and J are TRBV10-3 and TRBJ2-3; TRBD1 aligns across 8 bases. With 9 bases clipped from V and 4 bases from J, the junction kept 12 bases outside the gene matches. Germline values: CDR1 ENHRY, CDR2 SYGVKD. CDR3 length equals 15 residues. CDR3 bases: TGTGCCATGCGTCGAGGACAGGGTACCGCAGATACGCAGTATTTT. Translation: CAMRRGQGTADTQYF.

The rearrangement joins TRBV15 to TRBJ1-4, with D possibly TRBD1 on 6 matching bases. Between the trimmed V and J ends, which lost 3 bases and 7 bases, there was a span of 12 bases. Germline V CDR1 and CDR2: LNHNV, YYDKDF (reference sequence). The CDR3 totals 14 residues. DNA for the CDR3: TGTGCCACCAGCAGGGACAGAGGTGCTGAAAAACTGTTTTTT. Amino acid sequence: CATSRDRGAEKLFF.

The chain is built from TRBV18 and TRBJ2-6, with TRBD1 matching over 9 bases. CDR1 KGHSH and CDR2 LQKENI come from the germline V gene. The junction had 5 bases not matched to a gene; V was cut back by 0 bases and J by 2 bases. This CDR3 has 18 amino acids. The CDR3: CASSPPGQGRTGANVLTF. CDR3 in DNA: TGTGCCAGCTCACCACCGGGACAGGGAAGGACTGGGGCCAACGTCCTGACTTTC.

Notes on this clone: An end of the junction differs from the germline gene, which may be a read error. This rearrangement joins TRBV6-2 or TRBV6-3 to TRBJ1-5; TRBD1 is a possible D gene (6 bases). The CDR3 spans 15 residues. CDR1 and CDR2 (germline): MNHEY, SVGEGT. The CDR3, as DNA: TGTGCCAGCAGTTACTCGTACAGGGTCCAATCAGCCCCAGCATTT. This encodes CASSYSYRVQSAPAF.